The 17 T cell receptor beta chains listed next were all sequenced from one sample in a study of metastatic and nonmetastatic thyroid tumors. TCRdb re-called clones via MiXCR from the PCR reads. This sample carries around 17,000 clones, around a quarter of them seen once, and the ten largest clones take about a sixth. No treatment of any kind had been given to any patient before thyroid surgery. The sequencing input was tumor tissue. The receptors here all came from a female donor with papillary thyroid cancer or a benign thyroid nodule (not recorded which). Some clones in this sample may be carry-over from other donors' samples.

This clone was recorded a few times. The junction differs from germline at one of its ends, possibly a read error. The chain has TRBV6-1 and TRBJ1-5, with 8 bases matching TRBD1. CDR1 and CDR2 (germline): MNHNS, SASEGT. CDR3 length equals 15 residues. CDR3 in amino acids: CASSGTGGNNQPQNF. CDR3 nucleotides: TGTGCCAGCAGTGGCACAGGGGGTAACAATCAGCCCCAGAATTTT.

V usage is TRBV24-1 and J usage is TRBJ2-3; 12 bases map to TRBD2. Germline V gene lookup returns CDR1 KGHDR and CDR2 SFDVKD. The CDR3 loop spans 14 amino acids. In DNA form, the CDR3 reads TGTGTCACGACTAGCGGGAGCTTTGGAGATACGCAGTATTTT. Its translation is CVTTSGSFGDTQYF.

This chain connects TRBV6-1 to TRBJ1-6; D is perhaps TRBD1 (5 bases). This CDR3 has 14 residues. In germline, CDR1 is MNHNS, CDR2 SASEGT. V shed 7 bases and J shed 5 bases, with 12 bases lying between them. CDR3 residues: CASKGEGDNSPLHF. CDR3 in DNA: TGTGCCAGCAAAGGGGAGGGCGATAATTCACCCCTCCACTTT.

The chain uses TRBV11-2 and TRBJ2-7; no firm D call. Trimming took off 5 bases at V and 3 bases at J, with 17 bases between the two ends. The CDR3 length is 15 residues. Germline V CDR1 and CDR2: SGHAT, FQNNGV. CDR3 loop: CASSTFPTRYYEQYF. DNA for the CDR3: TGTGCCAGCAGCACCTTTCCGACTCGCTACTACGAGCAGTACTTC.

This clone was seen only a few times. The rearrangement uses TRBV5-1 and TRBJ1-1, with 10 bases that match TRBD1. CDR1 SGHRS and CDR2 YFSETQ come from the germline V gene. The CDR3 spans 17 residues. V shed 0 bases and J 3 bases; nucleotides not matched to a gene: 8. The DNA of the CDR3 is TGCGCCAGCAGCTTGGGAGGTGTAGGACAGGGGGACACTGAAGCTTTCTTT. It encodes CASSLGGVGQGDTEAFF.

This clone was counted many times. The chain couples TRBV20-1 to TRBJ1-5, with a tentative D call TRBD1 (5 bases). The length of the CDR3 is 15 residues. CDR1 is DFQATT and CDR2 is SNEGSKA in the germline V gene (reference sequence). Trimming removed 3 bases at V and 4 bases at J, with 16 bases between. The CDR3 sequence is CSASKGGARNQPQHF. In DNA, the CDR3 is TGCAGTGCTAGTAAGGGCGGGGCGCGTAATCAGCCCCAGCATTTT.

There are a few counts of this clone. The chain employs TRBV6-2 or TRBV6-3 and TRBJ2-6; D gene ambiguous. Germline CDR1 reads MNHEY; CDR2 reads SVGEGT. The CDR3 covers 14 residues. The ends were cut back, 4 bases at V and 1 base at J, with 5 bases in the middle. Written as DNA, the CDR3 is TGTGCCAGCAGTTTGGCGTCTGGGGCCAACGTCCTGACTTTC. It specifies CASSLASGANVLTF.

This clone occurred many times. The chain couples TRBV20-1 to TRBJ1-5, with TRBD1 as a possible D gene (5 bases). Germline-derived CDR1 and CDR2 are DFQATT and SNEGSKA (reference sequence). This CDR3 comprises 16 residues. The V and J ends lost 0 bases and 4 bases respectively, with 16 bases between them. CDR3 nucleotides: TGCAGTGCTAGAGATTGGACGAAGGGGTTAAATCAGCCCCAGCATTTT. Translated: CSARDWTKGLNQPQHF.

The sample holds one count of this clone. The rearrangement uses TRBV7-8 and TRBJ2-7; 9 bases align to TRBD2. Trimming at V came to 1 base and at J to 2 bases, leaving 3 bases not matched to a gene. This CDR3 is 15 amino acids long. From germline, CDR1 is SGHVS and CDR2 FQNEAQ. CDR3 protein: CASSLGASGAYEQYF. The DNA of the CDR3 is TGTGCCAGCAGCTTAGGGGCTAGCGGGGCCTACGAGCAGTACTTC.

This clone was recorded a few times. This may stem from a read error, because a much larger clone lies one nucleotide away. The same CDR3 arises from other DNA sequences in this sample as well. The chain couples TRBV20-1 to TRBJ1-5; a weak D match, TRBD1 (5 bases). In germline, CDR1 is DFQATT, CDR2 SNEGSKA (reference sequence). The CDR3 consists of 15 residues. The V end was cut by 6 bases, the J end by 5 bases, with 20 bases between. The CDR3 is CSAAGRGGRDQPQHF. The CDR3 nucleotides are TGCAGTGCCGCGGGTAGAGGTGGCAGGGATCAGCCCCAGCATTTT.

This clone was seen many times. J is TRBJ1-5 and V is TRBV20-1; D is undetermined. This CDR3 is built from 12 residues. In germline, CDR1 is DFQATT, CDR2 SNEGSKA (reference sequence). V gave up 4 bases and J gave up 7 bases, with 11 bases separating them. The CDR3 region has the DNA TGCAGTGCTACTTTCCCAGACCAGCCCCAGCATTTT. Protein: CSATFPDQPQHF.

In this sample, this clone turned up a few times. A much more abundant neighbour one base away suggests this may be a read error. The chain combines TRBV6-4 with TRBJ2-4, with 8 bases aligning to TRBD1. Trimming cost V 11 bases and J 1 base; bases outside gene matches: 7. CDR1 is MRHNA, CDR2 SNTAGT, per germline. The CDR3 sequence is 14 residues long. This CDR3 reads CAPGNRGAKNIQYF. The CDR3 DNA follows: TGTGCCCCGGGCAACAGGGGGGCCAAAAACATTCAGTACTTC.

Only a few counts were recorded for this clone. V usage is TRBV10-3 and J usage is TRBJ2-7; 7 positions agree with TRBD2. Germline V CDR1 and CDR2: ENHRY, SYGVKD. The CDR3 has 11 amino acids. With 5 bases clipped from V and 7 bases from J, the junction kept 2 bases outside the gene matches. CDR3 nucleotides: TGTGCCATCAGTCCCGGGGGGGAGCAGTACTTC. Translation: CAISPGGEQYF.

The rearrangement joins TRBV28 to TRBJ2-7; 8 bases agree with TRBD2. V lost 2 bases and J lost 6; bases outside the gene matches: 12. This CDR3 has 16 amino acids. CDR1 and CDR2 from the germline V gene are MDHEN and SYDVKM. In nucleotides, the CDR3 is TGTGCCAGCAGTTTAGTAGCAAGCGGGAGAGGGGGCGAGCAGTACTTC. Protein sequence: CASSLVASGRGGEQYF.

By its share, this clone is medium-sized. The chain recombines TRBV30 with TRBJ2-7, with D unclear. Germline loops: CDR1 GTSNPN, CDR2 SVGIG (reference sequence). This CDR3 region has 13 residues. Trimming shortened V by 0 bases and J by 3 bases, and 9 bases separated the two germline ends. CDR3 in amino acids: CAWSVVHLYEQYF. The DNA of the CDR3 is TGTGCCTGGAGTGTAGTTCACCTCTACGAGCAGTACTTC. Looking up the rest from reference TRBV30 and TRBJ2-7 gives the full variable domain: SQTIHQWPATLVQPVGSPLSLECTVEGTSNPNLYWYRQAAGRGLQLLFYSVGIGQISSEVPQNLSASRPQDRQFILSSKKLLLSDSGFYLCAWSVVHLYEQYFGPGTRLTVT.

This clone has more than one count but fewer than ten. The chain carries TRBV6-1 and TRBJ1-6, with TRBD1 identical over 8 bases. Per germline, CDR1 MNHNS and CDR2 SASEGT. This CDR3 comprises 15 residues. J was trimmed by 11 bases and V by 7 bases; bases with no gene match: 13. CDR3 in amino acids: CASTGNSRGLTPLHF. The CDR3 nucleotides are TGTGCCAGCACCGGAAACAGCAGGGGGCTAACACCCCTCCACTTT.

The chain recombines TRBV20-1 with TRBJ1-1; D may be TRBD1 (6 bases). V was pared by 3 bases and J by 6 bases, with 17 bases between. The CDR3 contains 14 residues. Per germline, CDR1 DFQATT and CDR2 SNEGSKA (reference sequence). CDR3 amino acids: CSASEDSGSAEAFF. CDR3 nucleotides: TGCAGTGCTAGTGAGGACAGCGGCTCGGCTGAAGCTTTCTTT.